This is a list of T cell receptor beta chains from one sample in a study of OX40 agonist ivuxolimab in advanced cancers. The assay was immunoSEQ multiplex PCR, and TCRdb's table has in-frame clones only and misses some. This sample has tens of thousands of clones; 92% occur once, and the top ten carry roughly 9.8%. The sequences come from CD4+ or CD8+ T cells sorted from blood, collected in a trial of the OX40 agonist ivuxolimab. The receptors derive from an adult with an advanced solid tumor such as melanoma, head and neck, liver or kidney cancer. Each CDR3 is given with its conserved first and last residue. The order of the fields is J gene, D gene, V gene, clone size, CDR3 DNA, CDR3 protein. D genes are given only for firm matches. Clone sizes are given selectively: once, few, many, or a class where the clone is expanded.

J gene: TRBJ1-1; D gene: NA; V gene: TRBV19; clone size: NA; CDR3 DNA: TGTGCCAGTAGGATAGGATTTACTGAAGCTTTCTTT; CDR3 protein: CASRIGFTEAFF
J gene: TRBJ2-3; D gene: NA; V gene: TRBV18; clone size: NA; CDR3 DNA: TGTGCCAGCTCACCCCCTTCGGGCAGCGACACAGATACGCAGTATTTT; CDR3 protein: CASSPPSGSDTDTQYF
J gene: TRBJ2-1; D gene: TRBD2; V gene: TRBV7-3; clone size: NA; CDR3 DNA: TGTGCCAGCAGCATATCTAGCGGGAACTTCAATGAGCAGTTCTTC; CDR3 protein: CASSISSGNFNEQFF
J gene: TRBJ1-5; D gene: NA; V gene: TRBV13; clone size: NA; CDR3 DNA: TGTGCCAGCAGCTCGGGGGTGGGGCCTCAGCAGCCCCAGCATTTT; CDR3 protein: CASSSGVGPQQPQHF
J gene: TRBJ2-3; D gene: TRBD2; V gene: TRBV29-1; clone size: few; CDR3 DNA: TGCAGCGTAGAGAGCCCGGGACTAGCGCGCACAGATACGCAGTATTTT; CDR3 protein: CSVESPGLARTDTQYF
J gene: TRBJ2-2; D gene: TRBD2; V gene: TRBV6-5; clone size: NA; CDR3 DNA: TGTGCCAGCAGTATTAGCGGGATCACCGGGGAGCTGTTTTTT; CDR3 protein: CASSISGITGELFF
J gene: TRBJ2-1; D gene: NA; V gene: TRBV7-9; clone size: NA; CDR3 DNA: TGTGCCAGCAGCTTAGATACGGGTGAGCAGTTCTTC; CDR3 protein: CASSLDTGEQFF
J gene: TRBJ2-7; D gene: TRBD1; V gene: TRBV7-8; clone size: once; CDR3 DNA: TGTGCCAGCAGCTTCTATCCCGGGACAGGGTCCTACGAGCAGTACTTC; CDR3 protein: CASSFYPGTGSYEQYF
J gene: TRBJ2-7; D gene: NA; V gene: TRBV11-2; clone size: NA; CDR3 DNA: TGTGCCAGCAGCTTTAGCTCCTACGAGCAGTACTTC; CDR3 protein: CASSFSSYEQYF
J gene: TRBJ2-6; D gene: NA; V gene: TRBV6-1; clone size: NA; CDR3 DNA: TGTGCCAGCAGTGACCCAGCCCTCTCTGGGGCCAACGTCCTGACTTTC; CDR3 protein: CASSDPALSGANVLTF
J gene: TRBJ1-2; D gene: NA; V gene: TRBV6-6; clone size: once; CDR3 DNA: TGTGCCAGCACCTCCTGGGGGGCCGGGTATGGCTACACCTTC; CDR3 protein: CASTSWGAGYGYTF
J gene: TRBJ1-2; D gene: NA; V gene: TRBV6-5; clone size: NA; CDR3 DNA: TGTGCCAGCAGTCCGTGGTCACTAGACTATGGCTACACCTTC; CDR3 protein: CASSPWSLDYGYTF
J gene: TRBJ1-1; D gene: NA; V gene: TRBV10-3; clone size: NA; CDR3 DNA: TGTGCCATATCACGGGGAGGTGAGGGCACTGAAGCTTTCTTT; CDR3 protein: CAISRGGEGTEAFF
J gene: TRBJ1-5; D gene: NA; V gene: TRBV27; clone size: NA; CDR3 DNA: TGTGCCAGCAGTTTAGGGGGGGAACAGCCCCAGCATTTT; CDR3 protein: CASSLGGEQPQHF
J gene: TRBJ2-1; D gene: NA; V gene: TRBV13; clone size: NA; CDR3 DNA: TGTGCCAGCAGCACCCTGGGGAATGAGCAGTTCTTC; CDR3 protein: CASSTLGNEQFF
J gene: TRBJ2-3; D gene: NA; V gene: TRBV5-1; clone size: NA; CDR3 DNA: TGCGCCAGCAGCCTCCCTAGGGACACGAGAACAGATACGCAGTATTTT; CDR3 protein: CASSLPRDTRTDTQYF
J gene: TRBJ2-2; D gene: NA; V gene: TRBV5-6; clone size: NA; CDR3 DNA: TGTGCCAGCAGCTTGGGACTTTACACCGGGGAGCTGTTTTTT; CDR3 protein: CASSLGLYTGELFF
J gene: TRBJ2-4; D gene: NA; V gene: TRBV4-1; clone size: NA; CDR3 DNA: TGCGCCAGCAGCGGTGGGGGGCGGGAAAACATTCAGTACTTC; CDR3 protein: CASSGGGRENIQYF
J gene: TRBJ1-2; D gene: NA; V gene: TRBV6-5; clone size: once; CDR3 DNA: TGTGCCAGCACGTTCCCAACAGAGTTCTATGGCTACACCTTC; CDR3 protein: CASTFPTEFYGYTF
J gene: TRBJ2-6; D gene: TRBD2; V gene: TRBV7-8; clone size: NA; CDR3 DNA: TGTGCCAGCAGCTCACACCCCGGGACTAGCCTCGCTGGGGCCAACGTCCTGACTTTC; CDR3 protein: CASSSHPGTSLAGANVLTF
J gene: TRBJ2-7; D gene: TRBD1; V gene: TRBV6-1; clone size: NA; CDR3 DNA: TGTGCCAGCAGCTCCGGGACAGGGGACGAGCAGTACTTC; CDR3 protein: CASSSGTGDEQYF
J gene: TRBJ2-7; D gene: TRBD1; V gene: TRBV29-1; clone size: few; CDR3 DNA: TGCAGCGTGGACGCGCAGGGGGCGTCGGGGGAGCAGTACTTC; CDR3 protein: CSVDAQGASGEQYF
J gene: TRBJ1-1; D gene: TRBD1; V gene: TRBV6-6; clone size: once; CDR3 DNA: TGTGCCAGCAGTCACGGGACAGGGGGGACTGAAGCTTTCTTT; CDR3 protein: CASSHGTGGTEAFF
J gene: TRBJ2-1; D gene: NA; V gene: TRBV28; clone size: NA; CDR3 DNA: TGTGCCAGCAATACGGGACTGACAAACAATGAGCAGTTCTTC; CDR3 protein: CASNTGLTNNEQFF
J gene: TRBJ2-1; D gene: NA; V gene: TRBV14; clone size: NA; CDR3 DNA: TGTGCCAGCACCGAAACGGGGACTCCCACCTACAATGAGCAGTTCTTC; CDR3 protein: CASTETGTPTYNEQFF
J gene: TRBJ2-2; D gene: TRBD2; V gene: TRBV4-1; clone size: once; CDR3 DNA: TGCGCCAGCAGCCGGACTAGCGGGAGCCCCGGGGAGCTGTTTTTT; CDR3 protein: CASSRTSGSPGELFF
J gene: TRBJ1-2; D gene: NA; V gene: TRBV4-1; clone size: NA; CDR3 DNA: TGCGCCAGCAGCCCGCATGGGAAATCCGAACCTAACTATGGCTACACCTTC; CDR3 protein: CASSPHGKSEPNYGYTF
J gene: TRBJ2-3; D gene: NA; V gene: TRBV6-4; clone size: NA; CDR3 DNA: TGTGCCAGCAGTGGGGACAGCACAGATACGCAGTATTTT; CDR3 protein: CASSGDSTDTQYF
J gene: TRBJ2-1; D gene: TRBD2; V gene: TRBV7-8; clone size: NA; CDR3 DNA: TGTGCCAGCAGCAAGGGACTAGGAAATGAGCAGTTCTTC; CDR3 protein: CASSKGLGNEQFF
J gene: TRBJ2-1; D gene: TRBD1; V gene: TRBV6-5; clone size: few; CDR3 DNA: TGTGCCAGCAGTGAAGGGACAGGAGATGAGCAGTTCTTC; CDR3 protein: CASSEGTGDEQFF
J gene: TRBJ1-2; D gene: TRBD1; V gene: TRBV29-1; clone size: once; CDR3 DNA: TGCAGCGTTATGGGGGTAGGACAGGGGCTATATGGCTACACCTTC; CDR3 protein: CSVMGVGQGLYGYTF
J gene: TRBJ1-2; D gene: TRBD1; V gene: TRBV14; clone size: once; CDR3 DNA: TGTGCCAGCAGCCCCACGACAGGGACCTATGGCTACACCTTC; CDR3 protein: CASSPTTGTYGYTF
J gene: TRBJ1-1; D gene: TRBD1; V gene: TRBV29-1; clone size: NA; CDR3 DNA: TGCAGCGTTGTAACGGGGACAGCTGAAGCTTTCTTT; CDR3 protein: CSVVTGTAEAFF
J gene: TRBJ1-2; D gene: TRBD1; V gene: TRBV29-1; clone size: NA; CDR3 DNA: TGCAGCGTCGTACAGGGGGGACATGGCTACACCTTC; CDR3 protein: CSVVQGGHGYTF